This T cell receptor (beta chain) was recovered during a study of CD8 T cells in Susac syndrome. This CDR3 comprises 13 residues. CDR1 is SGDLS and CDR2 is YYNGEE in the germline V gene. V shed 4 bases and J shed 5 bases, with 10 bases lying between them. The authors reverse transcribed roughly 0.5 to 1 ug RNA with random hexamers. Amplification of TCR beta CDR3 spanned 54 Vbeta and 13 Jbeta via immunoSEQ multiplex PCR. TCRdb reprocessed the immunoSEQ multiplex PCR reads with MiXCR, giving one entry per CDR3 protein. The sample shows approximately 70,000 distinct CDR3 sequences, 85% to 95% of them seen only once. CD8+ and CD4+ T cells from blood underwent TCR beta sequencing. Negative isolation was used for CD8+ and CD4+ T cells, and FACS enrichment was applied to TEMRA cells.

This TCR came from a human donor with multiple sclerosis. The sequencing input was CD8+ T cells from PBMCs. J is TRBJ1-5 and V is TRBV9, with no clear D. CDR3 sequence reads: CASSPDMYQPQHF. CDR3 coding DNA: TGTGCCAGCAGCCCGGATATGTATCAGCCCCAGCATTTT.